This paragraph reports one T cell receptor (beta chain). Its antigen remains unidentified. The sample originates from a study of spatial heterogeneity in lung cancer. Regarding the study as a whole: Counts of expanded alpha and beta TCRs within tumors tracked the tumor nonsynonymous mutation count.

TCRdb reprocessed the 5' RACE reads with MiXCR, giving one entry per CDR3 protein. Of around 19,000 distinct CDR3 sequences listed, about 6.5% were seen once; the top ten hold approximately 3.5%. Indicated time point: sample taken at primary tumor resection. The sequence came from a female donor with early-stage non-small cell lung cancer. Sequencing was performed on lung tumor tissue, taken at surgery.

DNA for the CDR3: TGTGCCAGCAGCTTAGATTCTAGCACAGATACGCAGTATTTT. Its translation is CASSLDSSTDTQYF. The chain has TRBV7-2 and TRBJ2-3; D unclear. The germline V and J ends were trimmed by 1 base and 0 bases, with 5 bases remaining between them. The germline gives CDR1 SGHTA, CDR2 FQGNSA. The CDR3 loop spans 14 amino acids.